What follows describes a single TCR beta chain. Its antigen is currently unknown. The data are from a study of shared clonotypes between healthy human individuals. For the study at large: For every donor, three CD4 naive, three CD4 memory, two CD8 naive and one CD8 memory plates were used.

Assay: immunoSEQ multiplex PCR; the TCRdb copy retains only in-frame clones and omits some. Altogether millions of clones are present, over 85% being singletons, with the ten largest covering about 0.13%. Study-level findings and limits: Donor clonotype sharing was expected to depend on sequencing depth. All-four-donor shared clonotypes had higher generation probabilities than non-shared clonotypes did.

The receptor's source is a man between 18 and 35 years old in good health. Material: naive CD4+ T cells sorted from blood. Subset specified: CD45RA+ positively selected.

CDR3 region: CASSHYGQGGGNEQFF. CDR3 in DNA: TGCGCCAGCAGCCACTACGGACAGGGGGGAGGCAATGAGCAGTTCTTC. V usage is TRBV4-1 and J usage is TRBJ2-1, with 10 bases aligning to TRBD1. The trim removed 3 bases at V and 6 bases at J, leaving 8 bases unmatched. The V gene's germline CDR1 is MGHRA and CDR2 YSYEKL. The CDR3 contains 16 residues.